This T cell receptor (beta chain) derives from a study of cytomegalovirus exposure and HLA in healthy donors. Primers included in the PCR were 60 Vbeta and 13 Jbeta primers. TCRdb keeps only in-frame clones here, not all; method: immunoSEQ multiplex PCR. The data show roughly 150,000 clones, around 77% seen once. This clone was seen more than once but under ten times. Antigen unknown. The CDR3 is 14 residues long. The germline gives CDR1 GTSNPN, CDR2 SVGIG (reference sequence). V was cut by 1 base and J by 0 bases, with 9 bases left in between. Study results and caveats: Certain indistinguishable V segments, among them TRBV6-2 and TRBV6-3, were excluded. The authors enumerated 164 TCR beta chains as linked to cytomegalovirus.

The source of this sequence is a woman between 40 and 50 years old in good health and CMV-seronegative. The rearrangement links TRBV30 to TRBJ1-2, with D perhaps matching TRBD1 (6 bases). Sequences were obtained from PBMCs. CDR3: CAWSAGHSNYGYTF. As DNA, the CDR3 is TGTGCCTGGAGTGCGGGACATTCTAACTATGGCTACACCTTC.